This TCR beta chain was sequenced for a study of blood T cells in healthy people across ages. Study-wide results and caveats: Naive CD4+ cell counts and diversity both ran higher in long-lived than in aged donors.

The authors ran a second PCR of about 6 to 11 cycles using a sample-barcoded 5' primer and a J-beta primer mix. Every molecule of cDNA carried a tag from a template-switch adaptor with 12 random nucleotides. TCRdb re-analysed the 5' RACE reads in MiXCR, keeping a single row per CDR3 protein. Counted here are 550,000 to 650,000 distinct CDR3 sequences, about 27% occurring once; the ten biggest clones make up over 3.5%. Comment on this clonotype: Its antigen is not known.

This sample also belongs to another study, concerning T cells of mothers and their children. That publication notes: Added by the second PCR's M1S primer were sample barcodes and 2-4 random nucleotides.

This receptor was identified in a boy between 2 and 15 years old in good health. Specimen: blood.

The CDR3 reads CSARQHRLAGEETQYF. CDR3 nucleotides: TGCAGTGCTAGGCAACACCGACTAGCGGGGGAAGAGACCCAGTACTTC. The chain uses TRBV20-1 and TRBJ2-5, with TRBD2 identical over 12 bases. This CDR3 has 16 amino acids. Germline CDR1 DFQATT, CDR2 SNEGSKA (reference sequence). The J segment lost 3 bases and the V segment lost 3 bases, leaving 8 bases of the junction unmatched.